This T cell receptor beta chain was observed in a study of regulatory T cells in long-lasting Graves disease. The study's findings and limits: Preferential use of TRBV28, TRBJ1-2 and TRBJ2-5 was seen in persistent disease.

This clonotype was seen many times. Its antigen is still unknown. Regarding time point: newly diagnosed GD, antithyroid drugs for less than 3 months. The TCR library used RNA extracted from PBMCs. Around 8.2 milliliters of peripheral blood were drawn into EDTA tubes. In building TCR beta libraries, iRepertoire HTBI primers were used together with Arm-PCR of CDR3 regions. TCRdb analysed the multiplex PCR reads with MiXCR anew, one entry per CDR3 protein. The repertoire holds 300,000 to 450,000 distinct CDR3 sequences, roughly a sixth seen once, with over 20% in the top ten. The germline gives CDR1 SEHNR, CDR2 FQNEAQ (reference sequence). The CDR3 has 15 residues. Trimming removed 5 bases at V and 7 bases at J, with 18 bases between.

The receptor comes from a female donor with Graves disease. The rearrangement uses TRBV7-9 and TRBJ2-1; D is perhaps TRBD1 or TRBD2 (5 bases each). The specimen comprised peripheral blood mononuclear cells (PBMCs), sampled at new diagnosis, from a patient treated with antithyroid drugs. CDR3 nucleotides: TGTGCCAGCAGCCCCGGGGCTTATCCCTGGAATGAGCAGTTCTTC. It is translated as CASSPGAYPWNEQFF.